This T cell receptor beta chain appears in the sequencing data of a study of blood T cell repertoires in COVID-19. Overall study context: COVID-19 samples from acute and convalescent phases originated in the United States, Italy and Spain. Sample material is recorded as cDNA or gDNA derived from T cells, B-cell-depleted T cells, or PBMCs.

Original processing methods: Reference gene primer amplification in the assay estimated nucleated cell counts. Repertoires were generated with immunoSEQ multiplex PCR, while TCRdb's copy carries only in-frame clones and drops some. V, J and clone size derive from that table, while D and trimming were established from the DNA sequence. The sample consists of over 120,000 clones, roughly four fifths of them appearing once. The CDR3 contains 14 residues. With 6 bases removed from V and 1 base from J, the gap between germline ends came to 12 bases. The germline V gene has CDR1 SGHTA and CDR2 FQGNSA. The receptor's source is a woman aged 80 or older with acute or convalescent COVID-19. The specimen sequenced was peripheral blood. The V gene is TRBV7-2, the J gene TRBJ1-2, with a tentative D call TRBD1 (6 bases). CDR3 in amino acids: CASRLTGFNYGYTF. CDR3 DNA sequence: TGTGCCAGCAGGTTAACAGGGTTTAACTATGGCTACACCTTC.